This T cell receptor (beta chain) is from a study of shared clonotypes between healthy human individuals. Produced via immunoSEQ multiplex PCR; TCRdb's table is partial and in-frame only. Of approximately 2.1 million clones in the sample, more than 85% were seen once. Study-level results: Rarefaction analysis demonstrated incomplete sorted-subset sequencing notwithstanding large depth. Clonotype sharing levels among donors were expected to vary with sequencing depth.

CDR3 length: 16 residues. Trimming left V 0 bases short and J 2 bases short, with 14 bases between. CDR1 LNHNV and CDR2 YYDKDF come from the germline V gene (reference sequence). In regard to this clone: Its antigen is still unknown.

This chain links TRBV15 with TRBJ2-7, with D uncertain. The sample consisted of naive CD4+ T cells from PBMCs. Indicated subset: CD45RA+ positively selected. This clonotype was obtained from a man between 18 and 29 years old in good health. Some clones in this sample may be carry-over from other donors' samples. The CDR3 DNA reads as TGTGCCACCAGCAGAGATTTGTCGGATACAGCCTACGAGCAGTACTTC. This translates into CATSRDLSDTAYEQYF.